The clone carrying this TCR beta chain occurred many times. Its specificity is unknown. CDR1 and CDR2 from the germline V gene are MNHEY and SVGEGT. This CDR3 is 17 amino acids long. The J segment lost 3 bases and the V segment lost 0 bases, leaving 6 bases of the junction unmatched. Arm-PCR of CDR3 regions with iRepertoire HTBI primers generated TCR beta libraries. One entry per CDR3 protein, called by TCRdb with MiXCR from the multiplex PCR reads. The table shows some 250,000 distinct CDR3 sequences, with about 17% occurring only once. This sample stems from a study of regulatory T cells in long-lasting Graves disease. Overall study findings and caveats: Not thyroid tissue but only peripheral blood was studied.

Sample time point: newly diagnosed GD, antithyroid drugs for less than 3 months. Construction of the TCR library relied on RNA isolated from PBMCs. The chain joins TRBV6-2 or TRBV6-3 to TRBJ2-5; TRBD2 matches 11 bases. The receptor was derived from a female donor with Graves disease. Sequencing used peripheral blood mononuclear cells (PBMCs), obtained at new diagnosis, from a patient treated with antithyroid drugs. CDR3 sequence reads: CASSYSGTSGAEETQYF. The DNA of the CDR3 is TGTGCCAGCAGTTACTCAGGGACTAGCGGAGCCGAAGAGACCCAGTACTTC.